This entry concerns a single T cell receptor (beta chain). The antigen remains unidentified. CDR1 is MDHEN and CDR2 is SYDVKM in the germline V gene. The CDR3 is made up of 15 amino acids. Trimming removed 5 bases from V and 0 bases from J, with 10 bases in between. This record belongs to a study of cytomegalovirus exposure and HLA in healthy donors. Study-wide context: From 190 million or so T cells, an earlier analysis saw approximately 120 million unique TCR beta sequences.

Findings and caveats of the study: While the bulk of TCR sequences proved rare, some public TCRs turned up in many donors.

PCR used 60 Vbeta primers and 13 Jbeta primers. This table comes from immunoSEQ multiplex PCR, and its TCRdb copy is limited to in-frame clones, with some not included. The sample lists 180,000 or so clones, approximately 71% occurring once. The donors gave bone marrow, and they were healthy. The origin of this receptor is a woman aged 40-49 years in good health and CMV-seropositive. The rearrangement uses TRBV28 and TRBJ1-4; D might be TRBD1 (6 bases). Sample: PBMCs. In DNA, the CDR3 is TGTGCCAGCAGTCAAACAGGGTCAACTAATGAAAAACTGTTTTTT. Protein: CASSQTGSTNEKLFF.